This T cell receptor (beta chain) derives from a study of blood T cell repertoires in COVID-19. Study at large: Sample material is recorded as cDNA or gDNA derived from T cells, B-cell-depleted T cells, or PBMCs.

In the original analysis: Amplification of reference gene primers was used by the study to estimate nucleated cell counts. TCRdb's table, derived via immunoSEQ multiplex PCR, lists solely in-frame clones and lacks some. V, J and clone size are those of that table, while D and trimming were read from the DNA. The table has around 240,000 clones, approximately 85% seen once; the top ten hold 1.9%. Germline V gene sequence: CDR1 MDHEN, CDR2 SYDVKM. The CDR3 length is 14 residues. The V end lost 5 bases, the J end lost 1 base, and 11 bases lay between the germline ends. Living in about two dozen US areas, the participants were between 18 and 89 years of age. Donors were grouped by their self-reported clinical history.

Input material: PBMCs or T cells enriched from blood (not recorded which). This clonotype originated in a woman between 45 and 65 years old who had recovered from COVID-19. The chain links TRBV28 to TRBJ2-5, with D possibly TRBD1 on 5 matching bases. This CDR3 is CASSVPTAQETQYF. Here the CDR3 DNA reads TGTGCCAGCAGTGTCCCGACAGCCCAAGAGACCCAGTACTTC.